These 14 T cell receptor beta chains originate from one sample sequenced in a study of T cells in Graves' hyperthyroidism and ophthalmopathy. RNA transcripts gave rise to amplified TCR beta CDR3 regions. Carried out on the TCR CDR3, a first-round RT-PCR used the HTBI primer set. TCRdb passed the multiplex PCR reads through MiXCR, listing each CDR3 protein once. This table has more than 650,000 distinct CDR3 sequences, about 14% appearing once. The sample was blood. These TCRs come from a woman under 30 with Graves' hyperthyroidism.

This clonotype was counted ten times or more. CDR3 nucleotides: TGTGCCAGCAGCTTATCACCAGGGGGGACCTACGAGCAGTACTTC. Encoded protein: CASSLSPGGTYEQYF. J is TRBJ2-7 and V is TRBV7-2, with D possibly matching TRBD1 (7 bases). Germline lookup yields CDR1 SGHTA and CDR2 FQGNSA. V was clipped by 2 bases and J by 2 bases, with 13 bases between them. The CDR3 consists of 15 residues.

The CDR3 protein is CSVEGGQGTGYEQYF. In DNA form, the CDR3 reads TGCAGCGTTGAAGGGGGGCAGGGGACGGGCTACGAGCAGTACTTC. V and J are TRBV29-1 and TRBJ2-7; tentatively, D is TRBD1 (6 bases). CDR1 is SQVTM and CDR2 is ANQGSEA in the germline V gene. The ends were cut back, 1 base at V and 3 bases at J, with 16 bases in the middle. The CDR3 is 15 residues long.

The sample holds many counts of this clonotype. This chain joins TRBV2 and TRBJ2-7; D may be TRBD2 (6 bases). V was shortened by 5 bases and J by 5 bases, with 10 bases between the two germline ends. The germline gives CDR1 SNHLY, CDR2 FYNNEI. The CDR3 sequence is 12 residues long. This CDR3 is CASSPGGDEQYF. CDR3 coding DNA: TGTGCCAGCAGTCCCGGAGGGGACGAGCAGTACTTC.

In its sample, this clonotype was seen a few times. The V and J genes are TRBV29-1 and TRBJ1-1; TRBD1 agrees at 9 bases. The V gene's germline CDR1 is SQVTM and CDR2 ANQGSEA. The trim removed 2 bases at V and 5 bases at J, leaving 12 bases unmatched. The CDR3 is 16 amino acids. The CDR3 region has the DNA TGCAGCGTTGAACCTGCCTCCGGGACAGGGAAGACTGAAGCTTTCTTT. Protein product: CSVEPASGTGKTEAFF.

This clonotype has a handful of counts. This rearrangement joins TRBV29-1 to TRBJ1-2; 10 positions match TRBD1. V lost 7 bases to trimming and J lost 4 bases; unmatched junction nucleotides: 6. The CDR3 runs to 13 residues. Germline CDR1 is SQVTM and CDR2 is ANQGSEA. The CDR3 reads CSAGTGARYGYTF. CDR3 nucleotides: TGCAGCGCCGGGACAGGGGCTCGCTATGGCTACACCTTC.

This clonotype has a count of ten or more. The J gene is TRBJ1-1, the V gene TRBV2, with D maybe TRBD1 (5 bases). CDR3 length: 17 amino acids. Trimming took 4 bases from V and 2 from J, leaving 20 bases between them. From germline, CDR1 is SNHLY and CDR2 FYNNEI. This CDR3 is CASSGIPAGTANTEAFF. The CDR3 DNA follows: TGTGCCAGCAGTGGAATCCCAGCCGGGACGGCCAACACTGAAGCTTTCTTT.

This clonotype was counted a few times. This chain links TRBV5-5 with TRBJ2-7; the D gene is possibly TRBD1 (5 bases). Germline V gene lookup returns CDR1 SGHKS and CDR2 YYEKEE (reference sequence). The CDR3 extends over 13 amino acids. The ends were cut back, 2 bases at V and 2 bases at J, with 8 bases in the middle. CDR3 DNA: TGTGCCAGCAGCTTCAGGGATCCCTACGAGCAGTACTTC. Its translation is CASSFRDPYEQYF.

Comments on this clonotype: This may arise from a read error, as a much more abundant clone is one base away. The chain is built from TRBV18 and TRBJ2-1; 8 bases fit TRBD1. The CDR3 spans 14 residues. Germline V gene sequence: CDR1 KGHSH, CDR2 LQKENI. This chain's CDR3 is CASSAGQGVNEQSF. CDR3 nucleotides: TGTGCCAGCTCTGCCGGACAGGGTGTAAATGAGCAGTCCTTC.

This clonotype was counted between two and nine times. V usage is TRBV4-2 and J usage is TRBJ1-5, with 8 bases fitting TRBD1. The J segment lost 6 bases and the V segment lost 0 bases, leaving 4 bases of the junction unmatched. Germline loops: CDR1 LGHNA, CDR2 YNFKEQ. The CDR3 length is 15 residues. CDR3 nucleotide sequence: TGTGCCAGCAGCCAAGATGGACAGGGATTTCAGCCCCAGCATTTT. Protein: CASSQDGQGFQPQHF.

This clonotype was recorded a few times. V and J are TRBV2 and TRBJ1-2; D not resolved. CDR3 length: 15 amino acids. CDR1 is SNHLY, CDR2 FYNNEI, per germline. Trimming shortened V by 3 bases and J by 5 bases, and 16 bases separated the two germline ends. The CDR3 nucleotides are TGTGCCAGCAGTGATTGGGTTACCGCTGAGTATGGCTACACCTTC. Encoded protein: CASSDWVTAEYGYTF.

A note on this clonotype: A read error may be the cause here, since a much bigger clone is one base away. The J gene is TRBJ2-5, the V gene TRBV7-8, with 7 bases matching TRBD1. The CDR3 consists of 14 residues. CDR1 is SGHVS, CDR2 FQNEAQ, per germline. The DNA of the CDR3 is TGTGCCAGCAGCTCGCTGACAGGGCAAGGGACCCAGTACTTC. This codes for CASSSLTGQGTQYF. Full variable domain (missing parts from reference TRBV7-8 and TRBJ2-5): GAGVSQSPRYKVAKRGQDVALRCDPISGHVSLFWYQQALGQGPEFLTYFQNEAQLDKSGLPSDRFFAERPEGSVSTLKIQRTQQEDSAVYLCASSSLTGQGTQYFGPGTRLLVL.

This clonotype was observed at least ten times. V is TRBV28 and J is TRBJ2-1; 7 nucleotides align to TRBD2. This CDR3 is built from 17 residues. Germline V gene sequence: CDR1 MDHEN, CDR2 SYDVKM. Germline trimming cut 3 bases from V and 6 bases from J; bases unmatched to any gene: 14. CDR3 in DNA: TGTGCCAGCAGTTTTCTACCCGGGACTAAGAGGGGCAATGAGCAGTTCTTC. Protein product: CASSFLPGTKRGNEQFF.

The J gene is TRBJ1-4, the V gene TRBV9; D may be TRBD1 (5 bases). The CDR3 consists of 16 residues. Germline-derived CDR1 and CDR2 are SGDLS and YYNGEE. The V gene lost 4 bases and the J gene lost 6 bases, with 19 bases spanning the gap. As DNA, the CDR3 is TGTGCCAGCAGCATGGGGACTTCGGGGCTGTATGAAAAACTGTTTTTT. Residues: CASSMGTSGLYEKLFF.

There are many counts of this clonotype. In DNA form, the CDR3 reads TGTGCCAGCTCACCTACGACACTCTCCTACGAGCAGTACTTC. Protein product: CASSPTTLSYEQYF. V is TRBV18 and J is TRBJ2-7; D is unresolved. This CDR3 has 14 residues. Germline V gives CDR1 KGHSH, CDR2 LQKENI. V lost 3 bases and J lost 0, with 9 bases in between.